Reported below is one T cell receptor (beta chain). Per the original methods: Reference gene primers were amplified, and this amplification served to estimate nucleated cell counts. TCRdb's copy holds only in-frame clones and misses some; the assay was immunoSEQ multiplex PCR. The DNA gave D and trimming, while V, J and clone size come from that table. Among roughly 250,000 clones listed, approximately 79% were seen once. Germline CDR1 is MNHEY and CDR2 is SMNVEV (reference sequence). V shed 3 bases and J shed 5 bases, with 14 bases lying between them. The CDR3 length is 14 residues. These data belong to a study of blood T cell repertoires in COVID-19. Study background: COVID-19 samples collected from the United States, Italy and Spain covered acute and convalescent phases. T cells, B-cell-depleted T cells, or PBMCs provided the cDNA or gDNA that served as material.

The clonotype originates from a woman in her forties with active or convalescent COVID-19. The chain couples TRBV27 to TRBJ2-7, with D perhaps matching TRBD1 (6 bases). The sequencing sample was made of peripheral blood. This chain's CDR3 is CASSFHRDVNEQYF. The CDR3, as DNA: TGTGCCAGCAGTTTTCACAGGGACGTCAACGAGCAGTACTTC.